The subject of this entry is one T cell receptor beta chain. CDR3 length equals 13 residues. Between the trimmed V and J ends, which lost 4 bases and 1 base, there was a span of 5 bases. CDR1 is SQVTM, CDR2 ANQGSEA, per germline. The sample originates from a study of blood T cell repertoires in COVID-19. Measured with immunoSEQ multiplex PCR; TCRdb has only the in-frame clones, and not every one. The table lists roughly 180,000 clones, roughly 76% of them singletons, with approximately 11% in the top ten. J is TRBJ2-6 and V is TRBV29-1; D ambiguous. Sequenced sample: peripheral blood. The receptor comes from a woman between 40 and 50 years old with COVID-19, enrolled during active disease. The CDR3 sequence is CSVVLSGANVLTF. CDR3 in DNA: TGCAGCGTTGTCCTGTCTGGGGCCAACGTCCTGACTTTC. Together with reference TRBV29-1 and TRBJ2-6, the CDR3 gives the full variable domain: SAVISQKPSRDICQRGTSLTIQCQVDSQVTMMFWYRQQPGQSLTLIATANQGSEATYESGFVIDKFPISRPNLTFSTLTVSNMSPEDSSIYLCSVVLSGANVLTFGAGSRLTVL.